This TCR beta chain stems from a study of blood T cell repertoires in COVID-19 (dated by TCRdb to between 2020 and 2021). Background for the entire study: Collaborator samples came from the United States, Italy and Spain and covered acute and convalescent phases of COVID-19. The prospective study material was composed of cDNA or gDNA derived from T cells, B-cell-depleted T cells, or PBMCs. Subjects who had been exposed to COVID-19, were actively infected with it, or had recovered from it provided the deeply sampled blood TCRbeta repertoires that made up the dataset. The repertoires were released in a freely available public database meant as a resource for research on the immune response to SARS-CoV-2. Samples came from the ongoing ImmuneRACE study (first 160 participants) plus 1,254 subjects from 6 global collaborators. A de-identified subject ID, COVID-19 status, age in years and sex were almost always included in the sample metadata. Where HLA class I and class II types were available, the types were taken from metadata supplied by the sample provider, not from assay-based typing. Results and caveats for the whole study, not just this receptor: The amount of clinical and demographic metadata varied by source and participant and was provided uncurated.

The collaborating institutions used their own protocols to collect whole blood in K2EDTA tubes. For TCRbeta analysis, collaborators shipped samples as frozen whole blood, isolated PBMCs, or DNA extracted from either of those sample types. TCRbeta CDR3 regions were amplified from genomic DNA using the immunoSEQ Assay, a bias-controlled multiplex PCR. The original methods were these. The number of nucleated cells in each sample was estimated by amplification of reference gene primers within the assay. Sequence reads were collapsed and filtered to measure the absolute abundance of every unique TCRbeta CDR3 rearrangement. Productive Simpson clonality was computed per sample as the square root of Simpson's diversity index over productive rearrangements. The table comes from immuneACCESS by way of TCRdb, which keeps in-frame sequences with V and J called. Part of the clones is missing from these tables; in studies checked, under half for an unresolved V gene and the rest for unknown reasons. From that table come the V and J calls and clone size; the DNA was used to work out D and trimming. Present in this sample are some 60,000 clones, 82% of which were seen just once. The ten largest clonotypes hold roughly 12% of the sample.

Comments on this clone: The target of this receptor is not known. No much larger clone is present one base from it, and per-base qualities are unavailable.

Inclusive of the bounding cysteine and phenylalanine, the CDR3 is 18 residues long. Only CDR3 DNA is held: 54 bases, read in frame from base 1. Between the V and J ends, shortened by 0 bases and 3 bases respectively, the junction contains 22 bases. CDR1 and CDR2 are drawn from the germline V gene: SGHDT, YYEEEE. The sequenced sample was peripheral blood. This sequence was found in a human donor in a cohort sampled during active COVID-19. The sequence joins TRBV5-6 to TRBJ2-7; TRBD1 might be the D gene, on 5 matching bases. Here the CDR3 is given as CASSLVPDGADRLYEQYF. The sequence in DNA is TGTGCCAGCAGCTTGGTTCCCGATGGGGCCGATAGACTCTACGAGCAGTACTTC.